This T cell receptor beta chain was documented in a study of early T cells in non-severe SARS-CoV-2 infection (dated by TCRdb to the early 2020s). Some background on the complete study: TCR sequencing used bulk RNA from unsorted whole blood, so alpha and beta chains could not be paired. Overall study results and their limits: Matching against VDJdb was skewed toward anti-spike CD8 responses, likely underestimated virus-specific expansions, and missed private and CD4 specificities.

The library was built by means of 5' RACE. TCRdb names NextSeq 500 as the instrument used. To correct for sequencing error and PCR bias, the TCR library protocol tagged individual cDNA molecules with unique molecular identifiers. Both TCR alpha and beta chains were sequenced, and tight co-correlation was observed between alpha and beta sequence abundances in each sample. Turning to the authors' computational methods: V gene, J gene and CDR3 annotation of TCR sequences was performed with Decombinator V4. Expanded TCRs were defined as changing significantly between any two time points under a Poisson model with p below 0.0001. TCR abundances were normalised to the total number of TCRs sequenced per sample and were expressed as counts per million. TRAV1-2 paired with TRAJ12, TRAJ20 or TRAJ33 defined MAIT TCRs, while TRAV10 paired with TRAJ18 defined iNKT TCRs. VDJdb, accessed on 1 November 2021, was searched for TCRs annotated for CMV, EBV and SARS-CoV-2, and TCRs annotated for more than one antigen were excluded. Clones were called with MiXCR by TCRdb after fastp trimmed the public reads at Q25, and only in-frame beta chains were retained. All rows with the same CDR3 protein become a single entry with the most common DNA and genes. TCRdb assigned the V and J calls; the authors' analysis was not used. This sample lists fewer than 35,000 distinct CDR3 sequences; approximately 10% were detected once. Clones ranked in the top ten supply less than 15% of the sample.

The CDR3 numbers 14 residues from cysteine through phenylalanine. Only CDR3 DNA remains: 42 bases, in frame from the first base. The V and J ends are trimmed by 0 bases and 1 base, leaving 7 bases between them. The germline V gene (reference sequence) yields DFQATT for CDR1 and SNEGSKA for CDR2. This clonotype was observed at least ten times. What antigen it recognizes has not been identified. Per-nucleotide qualities are absent, and no much larger clonotype sits a single base away. Set within a cohort of healthcare workers in London, UK, this nested case-control study involved weekly PCR testing of nasopharyngeal swabs along with blood sampling. Healthcare workers were enrolled in the week of the UK lockdown, from 23 to 31 March 2020, and were followed every week for up to roughly 15 weeks.

Sequenced sample: whole blood. The receptor chain draws on TRBV20-1 and TRBJ1-5; possibly the D gene is TRBD1, per 6 matching bases. This clonotype was sampled from an adult who was a healthcare worker with PCR-confirmed SARS-CoV-2 infection or an uninfected control (not recorded which). For the CDR3, the sequence is CSAREQGSNQPQHF. The nucleotide sequence reads as follows: TGCAGTGCTAGAGAACAGGGAAGCAATCAGCCCCAGCATTTT.